This T cell receptor beta chain appears in the sequencing data of a study of siplizumab effects on memory and regulatory T cells. Sequenced by immunoSEQ multiplex PCR; TCRdb stores in-frame clones only, minus some. This table has approximately 100,000 clones, about nine tenths appearing once. The length of the CDR3 is 15 residues. Germline CDR1 and CDR2: SGHNT and YENEEA. V dropped 5 bases and J dropped 2; count of bases not matched to a gene: 7. A note on this clone: The antigen remains unidentified.

Study conclusions and caveats: Whether the proliferating Tregs (from siplizumab cultures) were suppressive was not confirmed.

Sequencing used non-Treg CD4+ T cells sorted from blood. The sequence came from a human donor in good health. This chain connects TRBV11-3 to TRBJ2-5; 8 nucleotides align to TRBD2. CDR3: CASSLGGGLQETQYF. CDR3 bases: TGTGCCAGCAGCCTCGGGGGGGGCCTTCAAGAGACCCAGTACTTC.